The 32 T cell receptor beta chains below were found in one sample sequenced in a study of molecular identifiers for immune sequencing clone quantification. TCRdb re-called the PCR reads with MiXCR, one entry per CDR3 protein. The sample records under 100,000 distinct CDR3 sequences, 20% to 25% being singletons. The sample taken for sequencing was naive CD8+ T cells from blood, with Jurkat cell RNA spiked in. Sample subset: FACS-sorted CD8+CD4-CCR7+CD45RA+ naive T cells. All receptors derive from a human donor in good health. Some libraries in this study had Jurkat cell RNA spiked in.

Ten or more counts support this clonotype. V gene TRBV25-1 combines with J gene TRBJ2-5; 7 nucleotides match TRBD1. Per germline, CDR1 MGHDK and CDR2 SYGVNS. The junction had 7 bases not matched to a gene; V was cut back by 7 bases and J by 5 bases. The CDR3 extends over 13 amino acids. CDR3 in amino acids: CASTRDSRETQYF. CDR3 bases: TGTGCCAGCACCCGGGACAGCCGGGAGACCCAGTACTTC.

This clonotype was detected ten times or more. CDR3 region: CASSWTANTEAFF. The CDR3, as DNA: TGCGCCAGCAGCTGGACTGCGAACACTGAAGCTTTCTTT. This chain connects TRBV4-3 to TRBJ1-1; D is unclear. The CDR3 covers 13 residues. V was shortened by 5 bases and J by 1 base, with 8 bases between the two germline ends. CDR1 and CDR2 (germline): LGHNA, YSLEER.

This clonotype was seen many times. CDR3: CSVEGTGNTGELFF. The DNA for the CDR3 is TGCAGCGTTGAAGGTACAGGGAACACCGGGGAGCTGTTTTTT. V and J are TRBV29-1 and TRBJ2-2; possible D gene TRBD1, 5 bases. V lost 1 base, J lost 1 base, and 7 bases lay in between. The CDR3 sequence is 14 residues long. The V gene's germline CDR1 is SQVTM and CDR2 ANQGSEA.

The chain links TRBV4-3 to TRBJ2-2; D may correspond to TRBD1 or TRBD2 (5 bases each). Trimming took 1 base from V and 7 from J, leaving 25 bases between them. The germline V gene encodes CDR1 LGHNA and CDR2 YSLEER. The CDR3 has 19 amino acids. This CDR3 is CASSQAISLVGVEGGELFF. The CDR3 nucleotides are TGCGCCAGCAGCCAAGCAATCTCCCTAGTGGGGGTTGAGGGCGGGGAGCTGTTTTTT.

Note on this clonotype: The junction shows a germline mismatch at one end, possibly a read error. The chain couples TRBV4-3 to TRBJ2-2; possible D gene TRBD1, 7 bases. The germline V gene has CDR1 LGHNA and CDR2 YSLEER. The CDR3 has 16 amino acids. CDR3 bases: TGCGCCAGCAGCCAAGATCCAGGGGGGAACACCGGGGAGCAGTTTTTT. It yields the protein CASSQDPGGNTGEQFF.

As regards this clonotype: This may stem from a read error, because a much larger clone lies one nucleotide away. This chain joins TRBV5-3 and TRBJ2-3; unclear D gene. TRBV5-3 is placed among ORFs of uncertain function. There are 12 residues in the CDR3. CDR3: CASSSKSDTQYF. The CDR3 DNA reads as TGTGCCAGCAGCTCAAAGTCAGATACGCAGTATTTT.

This clonotype was found many times. This chain connects TRBV7-2 to TRBJ2-3; perhaps TRBD1 as D (5 bases). Looked up from germline, CDR1 is SGHTA and CDR2 is FQGNSA. The CDR3 is 19 residues long. The ends were cut back, 0 bases at V and 7 bases at J, with 26 bases in the middle. The CDR3 nucleotides read TGTGCCAGCAGCTTAGCGGAATTGGTGGCAGGGCGCCCCTCCTATACGCAGTATTTT. Its protein product is CASSLAELVAGRPSYTQYF.

The chain carries TRBV7-6 and TRBJ2-7; D gene uncertain. Trimming pared 3 bases from V and 1 base from J, leaving 10 bases between. The CDR3 totals 14 residues. From germline, CDR1 is SGHVS and CDR2 FNYEAQ. The CDR3 loop is CASSFKAASYEQYF. The DNA of the CDR3 is TGTGCCAGCAGCTTTAAAGCAGCATCCTACGAGCAGTACTTC.

This clonotype was counted a few times. Relative to the germline gene, one junction end is altered; a read error may explain this. J is TRBJ1-1 and V is TRBV6-5; 9 bases match TRBD1. There are 15 residues in the CDR3. Germline V CDR1 and CDR2: MNHEY, SVGAGI. The CDR3 protein is CASTTTGGRRTEALF. For the CDR3, the DNA is TGTGCCAGCACAACAACAGGGGGCCGACGCACTGAAGCTCTCTTT.

This clonotype showed up just a few times. J is TRBJ2-2 and V is TRBV4-1, with 13 nucleotides matching TRBD2. V lost 3 bases and J lost 7; bases outside the gene matches: 5. From germline, CDR1 is MGHRA and CDR2 YSYEKL. The CDR3 is 16 residues long. Written as DNA, the CDR3 is TGCGCCAGCAGCCAGAAGGGACTAGCGGGGAACGGGGAGCTGTTTTTT. Protein sequence: CASSQKGLAGNGELFF.

This clonotype was seen ten or more times. This rearrangement joins TRBV6-2 or TRBV6-3 to TRBJ2-4; D remains ambiguous. V was pared by 8 bases and J by 6 bases, with 8 bases between. The germline V gene encodes CDR1 MNHEY and CDR2 SVGEGT. The CDR3 covers 11 residues. The DNA of the CDR3 is TGTGCCAGCGGCCCAGCAAACATTCAGTACTTC. This gives the protein CASGPANIQYF.

Comments on this clonotype: This clone may be a read error of a much larger clone one base away. The gene calls are TRBV6-2 or TRBV6-3 and TRBJ2-1; 9 bases agree with TRBD2. Germline CDR1 is MNHEY and CDR2 is SVGEGT. The CDR3 length is 13 residues. V lost 6 bases, J lost 8 bases, and 5 bases stayed unmatched. The CDR3 is CASRVAGADEQFF. The CDR3 coding sequence is TGTGCCAGCAGAGTAGCGGGAGCGGATGAGCAGTTCTTC.

This clonotype showed up many times. V is TRBV28 and J is TRBJ2-5; no clear D gene. Trimming took off 2 bases at V and 1 base at J, with 11 bases between the two ends. Germline CDR1 and CDR2: MDHEN and SYDVKM. The CDR3 contains 15 residues. DNA for the CDR3: TGTGCCAGCAGTTTAACAGTAAACCCCCAAGAGACCCAGTACTTC. It translates to CASSLTVNPQETQYF.

The chain carries TRBV27 and TRBJ1-5; possibly TRBD1 for D (5 bases). The CDR3 extends over 15 amino acids. Between the trimmed V and J ends, which lost 2 bases and 3 bases, there was a span of 11 bases. Germline values: CDR1 MNHEY, CDR2 SMNVEV (reference sequence). For the CDR3, the DNA is TGTGCCAGCAGTTTAGGGGCGGGAAACAATCAGCCCCAGCATTTT. Translation: CASSLGAGNNQPQHF.

As regards this clonotype: Being one base from a much bigger clone, this may be a read error. This chain uses TRBV7-9 with TRBJ2-7; D remains ambiguous. Trimming took off 8 bases at V and 5 bases at J, with 13 bases between the two ends. Germline-derived CDR1 and CDR2 are SEHNR and FQNEAQ (reference sequence). There are 12 residues in the CDR3. CDR3 nucleotide sequence: TGTGCCAGCCTCGGCCAAGAGAACGAGCAGTACTTC. This sequence encodes CASLGQENEQYF.

The chain is built from TRBV4-3 and TRBJ2-5, with D unclear. CDR3 length: 15 amino acids. Germline lookup yields CDR1 LGHNA and CDR2 YSLEER. Trimming removed 0 bases at V and 2 bases at J, with 10 bases between. CDR3 in DNA: TGCGCCAGCAGCCAAGATCTCGGAAAGCAAGAGACCCAGTACTTC. Translating it yields CASSQDLGKQETQYF.

A few counts support this clonotype. The rearrangement uses TRBV27 and TRBJ2-3, with a weak D call TRBD2 (5 bases). This CDR3 spans 13 amino acids. CDR1 MNHEY and CDR2 SMNVEV come from the germline V gene (reference sequence). Between the trimmed V and J ends, which lost 1 base and 5 bases, there was a span of 7 bases. CDR3 sequence reads: CASSLFRGDTQYF. The CDR3 nucleotides read TGTGCCAGCAGTTTATTTCGGGGAGATACGCAGTATTTT.

The V call is TRBV6-2 or TRBV6-3, the J call TRBJ2-1; 13 bases fit TRBD2. Germline assignment: CDR1 MNHEY and CDR2 SVGEGT. CDR3 size: 18 residues. The V and J ends lost 6 bases and 2 bases, in that order; junction bases with no gene match: 10. CDR3 bases: TGTGCCAGCAGGACGACTAGCGGGGGGTTTTTCGCCTACAATGAGCAGTTCTTC. This codes for CASRTTSGGFFAYNEQFF.

As concerns this clonotype: Since a much larger clone is just one base distant, this may be a read error. J is TRBJ2-5 and V is TRBV14, with TRBD1 matching 9 bases. The germline CDR1 and CDR2 sequences are SGHDN and FVKESK. The CDR3 totals 16 residues. Here the CDR3 DNA reads TGTGCCAGCAGCCCGATACCGGGACAGGGTTTCGAGATCCAGTACTTC. This translates into CASSPIPGQGFEIQYF.

There are a few counts of this clonotype. V is TRBV18 and J is TRBJ2-7; D may correspond to TRBD1 or TRBD2 (6 bases each). The CDR3 is 16 residues long. V was trimmed by 3 bases and J by 2 bases, leaving 17 bases between them. Germline CDR1 is KGHSH and CDR2 is LQKENI. The CDR3 protein is CASSPGGGGPTYEQYF. CDR3 sequence (DNA): TGTGCCAGCTCACCGGGCGGAGGGGGGCCAACCTACGAGCAGTACTTC. The full variable domain, completed using reference TRBV18 and TRBJ2-7, is NAGVMQNPRHLVRRRGQEARLRCSPMKGHSHVYWYRQLPEEGLKFMVYLQKENIIDESGMPKERFSAEFPKEGPSILRIQQVVRGDSAAYFCASSPGGGGPTYEQYFGPGTRLTVT.

About this clonotype itself: This may come from a read error, since a much larger clone is one base off. The V and J genes are TRBV7-2 and TRBJ2-1; D could derive from TRBD1 or TRBD2 (5 bases each). Germline V gene data show CDR1 as SGHTA and CDR2 as FQGNSA. The CDR3 length is 15 residues. CDR3 amino acids: CASSLVRDPINVQFF. The DNA of the CDR3 is TGTGCCAGCAGCTTAGTAAGGGACCCTATCAATGTGCAGTTCTTC.

This clonotype occurred a few times. The chain combines TRBV7-3 with TRBJ2-7; D is possibly TRBD2 (5 bases). The CDR3 spans 15 residues. Per the germline V gene, CDR1 is SGHTA and CDR2 is FQGTGA. The V end lost 1 base, the J end lost 4 bases, and 14 bases lay between the germline ends. CDR3 sequence (DNA): TGTGCCAGCAGCTTAAATCCAGCGGCTAATTACGAGCAGTACTTC. Protein product: CASSLNPAANYEQYF.

Turning to this clonotype: The CDR3 does not end in the conserved phenylalanine or tryptophan, so this is likely a read error. V is TRBV29-1 and J is TRBJ1-1, with D perhaps matching TRBD1 (5 bases). The CDR3 consists of 15 residues. Germline CDR1 reads SQVTM; CDR2 reads ANQGSEA. V lost 7 bases, J lost 3 bases, and 21 bases lay in between. This chain's CDR3 is CSAAEEEGLDTEAFL. CDR3 nucleotide sequence: TGCAGCGCCGCGGAGGAGGAGGGGCTGGACACTGAAGCTTTCCTT.

The chain has TRBV11-2 and TRBJ1-5; weak D call: TRBD1 (5 bases). The CDR3 is 13 residues long. Trimming stripped 1 base from V and 7 bases from J, with 8 bases between. Germline loops: CDR1 SGHAT, CDR2 FQNNGV. CDR3 nucleotides: TGTGCCAGCAGCTTAGGGGGGTCGCAGCCCCAGCATTTT. Amino acid sequence: CASSLGGSQPQHF.

This clonotype was counted many times. This rearrangement joins TRBV7-9 to TRBJ2-2; a possible D gene is TRBD1 (5 bases). CDR3 length: 14 amino acids. Germline loops: CDR1 SEHNR, CDR2 FQNEAQ (reference sequence). Trimming removed 10 bases from V and 1 base from J, with 13 bases in between. Written as DNA, the CDR3 is TGTGCCAACAAGGGGTACTTGAACACCGGGGAGCTGTTTTTT. It specifies CANKGYLNTGELFF. Full variable domain (remainder filled in from reference TRBV7-9 and TRBJ2-2): DTGVSQNPRHKITKRGQNVTFRCDPISEHNRLYWYRQTLGQGPEFLTYFQNEAQLEKSRLLSDRFSAERPKGSFSTLEIQRTEQGDSAMYLCANKGYLNTGELFFGEGSRLTVL.

This clonotype was detected only a few times. The chain combines TRBV4-3 with TRBJ1-5; D not certain. Deletions cut 3 bases from V and 7 bases from J, with 19 bases between. The CDR3 loop spans 16 amino acids. The germline CDR1 and CDR2 sequences are LGHNA and YSLEER. The CDR3 sequence: CASSQYAGVRNQPQHF. The CDR3 nucleotides read TGCGCCAGCAGCCAGTATGCCGGAGTACGTAACCAGCCCCAGCATTTT.

This rearrangement joins TRBV28 to TRBJ2-5; D is ambiguous. Germline V gene data show CDR1 as MDHEN and CDR2 as SYDVKM. The CDR3 spans 14 residues. V was pared by 6 bases and J by 0 bases, with 11 bases between. This CDR3 is CASRFTWDQETQYF. Here the CDR3 DNA reads TGTGCCAGCAGGTTCACCTGGGACCAAGAGACCCAGTACTTC.

The chain recombines TRBV4-3 with TRBJ2-1, with D possibly TRBD1 on 6 matching bases. Germline V lookup: CDR1 LGHNA, CDR2 YSLEER. V gave up 0 bases and J gave up 6 bases, with 9 bases separating them. This CDR3 comprises 14 residues. CDR3 residues: CASSQDRGGNEQFF. The CDR3 DNA is TGCGCCAGCAGCCAAGATAGAGGGGGCAATGAGCAGTTCTTC.

The chain has TRBV7-9 and TRBJ2-5, with no clear D. Germline lookup yields CDR1 SEHNR and CDR2 FQNEAQ (reference sequence). V lost 6 bases and J 5 bases, leaving 10 bases between the germline ends. This CDR3 region has 12 residues. CDR3 residues: CASSPYGETQYF. The CDR3 coding sequence is TGTGCCAGCAGTCCTTACGGGGAGACCCAGTACTTC. The variable domain in full, with the rest retrieved from reference TRBV7-9 and TRBJ2-5, is DTGVSQNPRHKITKRGQNVTFRCDPISEHNRLYWYRQTLGQGPEFLTYFQNEAQLEKSRLLSDRFSAERPKGSFSTLEIQRTEQGDSAMYLCASSPYGETQYFGPGTRLLVL.

This rearrangement joins TRBV13 to TRBJ2-7, with a tentative D call TRBD2 (5 bases). The length of the CDR3 is 13 residues. The ends were cut back, 5 bases at V and 6 bases at J, with 14 bases in the middle. Germline V CDR1 and CDR2: PRHDT, FYEKMQ (reference sequence). Here the CDR3 reads CASSHGDPGEQYF. DNA of the CDR3: TGTGCCAGCAGCCACGGGGATCCGGGCGAGCAGTACTTC.

The sample holds a few counts of this clonotype. This chain joins TRBV13 and TRBJ2-7; maybe TRBD2 (7 bases). This CDR3 contains 18 residues. CDR1 is PRHDT and CDR2 is FYEKMQ in the germline V gene (reference sequence). With 5 bases removed from V and 0 bases from J, the gap between germline ends came to 23 bases. CDR3 sequence: CASSRNPIQGGNSYEQYF. CDR3 in DNA: TGTGCCAGCAGCCGTAACCCTATACAGGGAGGGAACTCCTACGAGCAGTACTTC.

This clonotype appeared a single time. V and J are TRBV7-9 and TRBJ2-3, with 14 positions matching TRBD2. The V segment lost 2 bases and the J segment 4 bases; nucleotides outside the gene matches: 17. The germline gives CDR1 SEHNR, CDR2 FQNEAQ (reference sequence). The CDR3 is 21 amino acids. Here the CDR3 reads CASSLFHWDRLAGGPSDTQYF. The DNA of the CDR3 is TGTGCCAGCAGCTTATTTCACTGGGACAGACTAGCGGGAGGGCCTTCAGATACGCAGTATTTT.